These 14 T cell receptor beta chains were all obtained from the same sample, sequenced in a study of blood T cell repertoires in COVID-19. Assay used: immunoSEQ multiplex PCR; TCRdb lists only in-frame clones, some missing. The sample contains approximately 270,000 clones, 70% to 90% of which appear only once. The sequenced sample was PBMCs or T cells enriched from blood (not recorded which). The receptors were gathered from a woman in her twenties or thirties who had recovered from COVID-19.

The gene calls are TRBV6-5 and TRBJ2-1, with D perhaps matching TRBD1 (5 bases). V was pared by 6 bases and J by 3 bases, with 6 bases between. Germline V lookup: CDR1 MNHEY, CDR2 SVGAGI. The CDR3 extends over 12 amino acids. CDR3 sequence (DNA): TGTGCCAGCAGGGACAACTACAATGAGCAGTTCTTC. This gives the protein CASRDNYNEQFF.

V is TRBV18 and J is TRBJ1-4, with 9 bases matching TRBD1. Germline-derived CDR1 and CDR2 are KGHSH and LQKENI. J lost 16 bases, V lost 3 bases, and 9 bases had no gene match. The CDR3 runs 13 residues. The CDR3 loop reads CASSPGQGQDQFF. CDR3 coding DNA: TGTGCCAGCTCACCGGGACAGGGCCAAGATCAGTTTTTT.

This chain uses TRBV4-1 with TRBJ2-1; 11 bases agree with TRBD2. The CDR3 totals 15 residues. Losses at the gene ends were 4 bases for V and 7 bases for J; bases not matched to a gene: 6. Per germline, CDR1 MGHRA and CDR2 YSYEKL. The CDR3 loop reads CASSPLAGVVNEQFF. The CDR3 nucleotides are TGCGCCAGCAGCCCACTAGCGGGAGTGGTGAATGAGCAGTTCTTC.

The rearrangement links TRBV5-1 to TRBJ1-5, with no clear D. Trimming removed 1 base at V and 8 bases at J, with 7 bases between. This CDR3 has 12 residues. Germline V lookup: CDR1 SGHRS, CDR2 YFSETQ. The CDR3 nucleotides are TGCGCCAGCAGCTTGAGCGGGGAGCCCCAGCATTTT. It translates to CASSLSGEPQHF. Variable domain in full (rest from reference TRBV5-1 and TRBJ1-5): KAGVTQTPRYLIKTRGQQVTLSCSPISGHRSVSWYQQTPGQGLQFLFEYFSETQRNKGNFPGRFSGRQFSNSRSEMNVSTLELGDSALYLCASSLSGEPQHFGDGTRLSIL.

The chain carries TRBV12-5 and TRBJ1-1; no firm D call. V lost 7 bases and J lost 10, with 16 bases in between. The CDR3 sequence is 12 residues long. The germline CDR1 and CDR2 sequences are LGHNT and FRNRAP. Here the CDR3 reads CASASNTGVAFF. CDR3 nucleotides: TGTGCTAGTGCCTCAAATACCGGGGTAGCTTTCTTT.

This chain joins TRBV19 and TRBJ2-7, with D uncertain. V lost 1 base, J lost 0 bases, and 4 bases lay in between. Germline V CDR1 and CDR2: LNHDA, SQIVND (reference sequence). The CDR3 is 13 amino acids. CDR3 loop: CASSIGSSYEQYF. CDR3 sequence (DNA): TGTGCCAGTAGTATAGGGAGCTCCTACGAGCAGTACTTC.

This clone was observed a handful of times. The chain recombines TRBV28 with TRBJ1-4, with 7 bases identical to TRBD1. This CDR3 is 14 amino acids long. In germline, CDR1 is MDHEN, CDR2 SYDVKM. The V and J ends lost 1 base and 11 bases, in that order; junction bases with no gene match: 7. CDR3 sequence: CASSLLGGAGKLFF. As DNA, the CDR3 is TGTGCCAGCAGTTTATTAGGGGGCGCGGGGAAACTGTTTTTT.

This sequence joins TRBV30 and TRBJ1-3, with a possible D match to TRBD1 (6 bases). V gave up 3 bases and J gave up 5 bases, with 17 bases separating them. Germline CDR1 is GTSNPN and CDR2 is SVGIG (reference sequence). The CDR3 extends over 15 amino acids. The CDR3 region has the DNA TGTGCCTGGAGCCCCGGCAGGGGCAAAAGAAACACCATATATTTT. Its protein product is CAWSPGRGKRNTIYF.

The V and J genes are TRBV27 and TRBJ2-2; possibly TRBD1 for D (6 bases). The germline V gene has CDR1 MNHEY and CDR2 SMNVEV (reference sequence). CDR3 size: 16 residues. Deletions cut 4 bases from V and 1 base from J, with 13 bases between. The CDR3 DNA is TGTGCCAGCAGTTCCCTTGGGGGCAGGAACACCGGGGAGCTGTTTTTT. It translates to CASSSLGGRNTGELFF.

CDR3 coding DNA: TGTGCCAGCAGCTCTTTGACCCCCGGGAGAACTGAAGCTTTCTTT. This codes for CASSSLTPGRTEAFF. The chain links TRBV28 to TRBJ1-1; D gene uncertain. This CDR3 spans 15 amino acids. The germline CDR1 and CDR2 sequences are MDHEN and SYDVKM. The germline V and J ends were trimmed by 6 bases and 5 bases, with 19 bases remaining between them. Combining the CDR3 with reference TRBV28 and TRBJ1-1 gives the whole variable domain DVKVTQSSRYLVKRTGEKVFLECVQDMDHENMFWYRQDPGLGLRLIYFSYDVKMKEKGDIPEGYSVSREKKERFSLILESASTNQTSMYLCASSSLTPGRTEAFFGQGTRLTVV.

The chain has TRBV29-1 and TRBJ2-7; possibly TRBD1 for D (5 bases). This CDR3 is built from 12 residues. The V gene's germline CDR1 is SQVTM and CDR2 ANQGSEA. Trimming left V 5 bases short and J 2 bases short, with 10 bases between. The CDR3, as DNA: TGCAGCGTTTTAGGACATGCCTACGAGCAGTACTTC. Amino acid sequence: CSVLGHAYEQYF.

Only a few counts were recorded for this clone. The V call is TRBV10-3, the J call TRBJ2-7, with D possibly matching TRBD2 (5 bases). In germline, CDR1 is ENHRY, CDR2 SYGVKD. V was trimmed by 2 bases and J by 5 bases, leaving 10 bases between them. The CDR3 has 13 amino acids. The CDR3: CAISERSRDEQYF. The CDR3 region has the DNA TGTGCCATCAGTGAGAGGTCGAGGGACGAGCAGTACTTC.

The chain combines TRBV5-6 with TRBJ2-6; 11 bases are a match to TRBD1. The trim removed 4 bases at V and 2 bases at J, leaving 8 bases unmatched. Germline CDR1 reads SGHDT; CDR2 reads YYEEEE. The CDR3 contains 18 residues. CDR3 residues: CASSRGQGAFTGANVLTF. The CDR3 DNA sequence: TGTGCCAGCAGCCGAGGACAGGGGGCTTTCACTGGGGCCAACGTCCTGACTTTC.

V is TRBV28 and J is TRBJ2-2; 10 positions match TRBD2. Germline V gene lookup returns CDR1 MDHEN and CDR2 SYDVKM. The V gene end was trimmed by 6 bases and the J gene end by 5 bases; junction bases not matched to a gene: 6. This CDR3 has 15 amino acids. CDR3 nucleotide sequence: TGTGCCAGCAGACCTAGCGGGAGTTCTACCGGGGAGCTGTTTTTT. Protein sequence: CASRPSGSSTGELFF. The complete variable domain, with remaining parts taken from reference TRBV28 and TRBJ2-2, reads DVKVTQSSRYLVKRTGEKVFLECVQDMDHENMFWYRQDPGLGLRLIYFSYDVKMKEKGDIPEGYSVSREKKERFSLILESASTNQTSMYLCASRPSGSSTGELFFGEGSRLTVL.